The entry below gives a single T cell receptor (beta chain) sequence along with its context. Its antigen remains undetermined. No base quality values were provided; no much bigger clone lies one nucleotide off. The cohort consisted of 600 to 700 healthy bone marrow donors. All cohort members were sampled while nominally healthy, although unrecorded immune exposures were likely present. The donor was CMV seronegative and belonged to the group of around 400 seronegative cohort members. A peripheral blood sample was provided by each donor, and peripheral blood mononuclear cells were used for TCR beta sequencing. The Qiagen DNeasy Blood Extraction Kit was used to extract genomic DNA from the blood cell samples. These data originate in a study of cytomegalovirus exposure and HLA in healthy donors (dated by TCRdb to 2017 to 2019). In the study overall: An earlier analysis of roughly 500 of the donors reported approximately 280 Gb of sequence data and some 110 million unique TCR beta sequences obtained from around 180 million T cells. HLA typing covered class I and class II loci at four-digit resolution. To study patterns of TCR occurrence, a later analysis re-analyzed previously published TCR beta repertoires from around 670 donors and added high-resolution HLA genotyping. The number of donors typed differed by locus, with roughly 620-630 for A, B, C, DRB1 and DQB1, roughly 520 for DQA1, under 610 for DPA1, and some 440 for DPB1. Donor age, sex, ethnicity and CMV serostatus were compiled together with the repertoire data. Among 300 to 500 genotyped donors of the cohort, an average of around 250,000 unique TCR beta nucleotide sequences was sequenced per donor, of which approximately 19% were non-productive. Rather than drawing on any new phenotypic data, the later analysis identified candidate immune exposures from TCR beta sequences and the way those sequences occurred across donors. The study combined high-throughput TCR immunosequencing, statistical association of individual TCRs with disease status, and machine learning to predict cytomegalovirus infection status. Of the roughly 390 genotyped donors, over 80% were placed in the genetic ancestry cluster associated with self-reported Caucasian donors. Using immunosequencing, the study profiled T cell repertoires from approximately 700 subjects and related those repertoires to cytomegalovirus serostatus. All discovery cohort repertoires had been generated on a single sequencing platform. The study aimed to test whether cataloging public T cell receptors could reveal signatures of past pathogen exposure. In addition to the first cohort of around 670 subjects, a separate validation cohort of under 150 different subjects was used. An early release covering roughly 640 HLA-typed donors comprised approximately 300 gigabases of sequencing data and tens of millions of unique TCR sequences. To decide whether each TCR beta V gene segment behaved as functional or pseudogenic, an earlier analysis of some 540 of the donors relied on high-throughput TCR beta sequencing. A few DR-DQ haplotypes were treated as single units for association and clustering because of strong linkage in the cohort. A later genetic analysis took genome-wide SNP genotypes for about 55% of the roughly 670 donors and used that subset as a discovery cohort.

Library generation was performed with the immunoSEQ multiplex PCR assay. For the multiplex PCR, a mixture combining 60 forward primers for TCR Vbeta segments and 13 reverse primers for TCR Jbeta segments was used. The CDR3 region of rearranged TCR beta genes was amplified from genomic DNA with a multiplex PCR assay. Amplified TCR beta libraries were sequenced as 87-base-pair reads on the Illumina HiSeq System. The authors' pipeline ran thus. A later analysis tallied tens of millions of unique TCR beta chains across the 660 or so repertoires, and roughly 11 million of those chains were shared by two or more donors. Raw reads were error-corrected and collapsed into unique sequences with a nearest-neighbor algorithm that merged closely related sequences to remove PCR and sequencing errors. V, D and J gene segments were assigned by aligning CDR3 sequences to IMGT reference sequences. For a sequence to be retained, at least a six-nucleotide match to both a V gene segment and a J gene segment was required. Rearrangements were classified as productive when the CDR3 lacked stop codons and remained in frame with V and J, and all other rearrangements were classified as non-productive. Following IMGT convention, CDR3 was defined as the stretch from the second conserved V-encoded cysteine up to the conserved J-encoded phenylalanine. In an earlier analysis of just under 600 of the donors, sequences lacking an unambiguous match to a single V gene segment were excluded. An earlier analysis of a few hundred of the donors classified V segments as functional when productive rearrangements were above 56.7% and as segregating when the standard deviation between donors was above 5%. A statistical classification framework was built to diagnose cytomegalovirus status from the catalog of TCR beta chain sequences. In a later analysis, V and J genes were assigned by comparing TCR nucleotide sequences against IMGT/GENE-DB human TR gene sequences. The TCRdist pipeline was used in a later analysis to assign CDR3 sequences and most-parsimonious VDJ recombination scenarios. A later analysis defined each TCR beta chain by its CDR3 amino acid sequence plus V-gene family, and excluded reads lacking a unique V-gene family. To address suspected cross-contamination and a sequencing artifact, a later analysis removed a few hundred highly shared, low-generation-probability nucleotide sequences. A later analysis calculated a clonal expansion index for each public chain from normalized within-repertoire ranks of inferred template counts. Generation probabilities in a later analysis came from a VDJ recombination model fitted to out-of-frame rearrangements, and those results were checked against IGoR. A later analysis scored TCR-TCR, TCR-HLA and TCR-CMV co-occurrence with hypergeometric tests, applying a repertoire-size bias correction to TCR pairs. In a later analysis, false discovery rates were estimated by permuting HLA or CMV assignments 20 times. In a later analysis, co-occurring TCRs were grouped using DBSCAN, and TCRdist sequence similarity was added for clustering within HLA-allele-positive subsets. Repertoires with fewer than 30,000 or more than 120,000 public chains were left out of co-occurrence clustering, as were about 5 repertoires with anomalous nucleotide sharing. The source is immuneACCESS, and TCRdb retained only in-frame sequences with V and J called. Part of the clones is not carried over; for the studies checked, unresolved V genes explain less than half of this, and the remainder is unexplained. The V and J calls and the clone size are those of that table, but D and trimming were determined from the DNA. The sample profile shows roughly 120,000 clones; around 75% of them were found once. The ten largest clones add up to around 1.7% of the sample.

Beyond this particular receptor, the publication reports: According to a later genetic analysis, donors in an Asian-associated ancestry cluster had fewer N-insertions in productive TCRs than the approximately 690-donor mean. Most TCR sequences were observed very rarely across donors, whereas some public TCRs were present in many individuals. In vitro tests confirmed that a few of the cytomegalovirus-associated TCR beta chains recognize cytomegalovirus antigens. Linkage disequilibrium might explain the correlated functional status among segregating V segments, but an unknown experimental factor could not be excluded. In a later analysis, HLA-associated TCR beta chains were found to be more clonally expanded and to have lower generation probabilities than equally common non-associated chains. In both the original and validation cohorts, the classifier was reported to diagnose cytomegalovirus status with high specificity and sensitivity. In a later analysis, the rate of TCR association differed among HLA loci, with DRB1 alleles having the most associated TCRs and HLA-C alleles having the fewest. A later analysis reported that several top co-occurrence clusters appeared linked to parvovirus B19, influenza, CMV and Epstein-Barr virus. Roughly uniform sequencing depth across donors was assumed in presence/absence analyses, although this assumption may not hold. A cluster of highly shared sequence variants was judged likely to be a technical artifact of the sequencing pipeline. CMV serostatus was the only immune exposure information available for the cohort. Some IMGT-functional V segments, including TRBV6-2 and TRBV6-3, could not be told apart with the 87-base-pair reads, so those segments were excluded. The earlier analysis of nearly 600 of the donors excluded around 17 rarely observed V segments, including chromosome 9 orphons, because counts were too low. A further reported finding was that TCR beta sequences accurately predicted the HLA-A and HLA-B alleles for most subjects in the first cohort. V-gene and J-gene trimming of TCR beta chains was associated with a missense DCLRE1C variant in a later genetic analysis, and the association was replicated in an independent cohort. In the study, about 150 TCR beta chains were listed as associated with cytomegalovirus. Specific HLA alleles were associated with over 15,000 TCR beta sequences at a false discovery rate of 0.05 in a later analysis. When HLA alleles, especially DR and DQ, strongly co-occurred, TCR associations were difficult to assign to individual alleles. Because HLA typing was missing for some donors at each locus, association tests included only the typed subset. A later analysis found that most CMV-associated TCR beta chains appeared HLA-restricted, with HLA associations seemingly driven largely by CMV exposure. The cohort was sequenced for TCR beta chains only, and without alpha or paired-chain data the features that could be detected were limited. The authors suggested that the approach could potentially be generalized to other disease states and immunological phenotypes. In an earlier analysis of approximately 590 of the donors, most TCR beta V segments appeared in productive rearrangements about 87% or about 30% of the time, broadly matching IMGT annotations.

V lost 5 bases and J lost 9 bases; the stretch between them is 13 bases long. The CDR3 holds 12 amino acids from the cysteine to the phenylalanine. Only the CDR3 region is kept as DNA, spanning 36 bases read in frame from base 1. CDR1 SGHTA and CDR2 FQGTGA were looked up in the germline V gene. The origin of this receptor is a woman aged 18-29 years in good health and CMV-seronegative. The source material was PBMCs. The chain is assembled from TRBV7-3 and TRBJ2-5, and possibly TRBD1, on 5 matching bases. DNA sequence: TGTGCCAGCAGCGCTAACAGGAATCCCCAGTACTTC. This translates into CASSANRNPQYF.